This T cell receptor (beta chain) was captured in a study of shared clonotypes between healthy human individuals. Study-wide points: A few donors held about 4.6% of naive CD4 clonotypes in common.

The data were produced by immunoSEQ multiplex PCR, yet TCRdb's version contains in-frame clones alone and is incomplete. The data show around 1 million clones, roughly 72% seen once. Note on this clone: Its antigen is unidentified.

Losses at the gene ends were 3 bases for V and 6 bases for J; bases not matched to a gene: 6. The germline gives CDR1 SGHNT, CDR2 YYREEE (reference sequence). This CDR3 region has 14 residues. The sequence derives from a man younger than 35 in good health. Sequencing input: memory CD4+ T cells sorted from blood. The subset denotes: CD45RA-negative fraction. This chain connects TRBV5-4 to TRBJ2-7, with 10 bases that match TRBD2. The CDR3 is CASSSGLASGEQYF. The CDR3 nucleotides are TGTGCCAGCAGCTCGGGACTAGCGTCGGGCGAGCAGTACTTC.